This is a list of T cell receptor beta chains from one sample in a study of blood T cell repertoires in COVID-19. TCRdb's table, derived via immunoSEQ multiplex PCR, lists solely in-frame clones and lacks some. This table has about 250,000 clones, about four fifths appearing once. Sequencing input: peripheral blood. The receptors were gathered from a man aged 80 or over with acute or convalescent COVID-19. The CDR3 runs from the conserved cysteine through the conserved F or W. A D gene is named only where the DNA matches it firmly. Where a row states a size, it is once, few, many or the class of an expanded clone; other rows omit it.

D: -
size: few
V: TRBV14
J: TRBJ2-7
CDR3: CASSQRDTPVHPNYEQYF
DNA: TGTGCCAGCAGCCAAAGGGACACACCAGTCCACCCAAACTACGAGCAGTACTTC

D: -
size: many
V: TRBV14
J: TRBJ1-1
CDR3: CASSQDEGDWTEAFF
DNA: TGTGCCAGCAGCCAAGATGAGGGGGATTGGACTGAAGCTTTCTTT

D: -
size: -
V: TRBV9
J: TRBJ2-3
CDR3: CASSVGPISGDTQYF
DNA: TGTGCCAGCAGCGTAGGCCCCATATCCGGAGATACGCAGTATTTT

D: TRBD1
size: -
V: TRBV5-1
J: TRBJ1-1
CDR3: CASSLDRGLVGRVEAFF
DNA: TGCGCCAGCAGCTTGGACAGGGGGCTTGTCGGTCGGGTGGAAGCTTTCTTT

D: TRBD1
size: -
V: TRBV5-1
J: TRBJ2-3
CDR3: CASSARTGAADTQYF
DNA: TGCGCCAGCAGCGCCAGGACAGGGGCAGCAGATACGCAGTATTTT

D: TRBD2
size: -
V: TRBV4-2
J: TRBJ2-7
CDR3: CASSQDRLAGGWEQYF
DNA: TGTGCCAGCAGCCAAGATCGTCTAGCGGGGGGTTGGGAGCAGTACTTC

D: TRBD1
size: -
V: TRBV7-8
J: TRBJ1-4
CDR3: CASSSGQGVWEKLFF
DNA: TGTGCCAGCAGCTCCGGACAGGGGGTATGGGAAAAACTGTTTTTT

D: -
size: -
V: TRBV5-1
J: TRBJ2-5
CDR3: CASSLGGASRETQYF
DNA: TGCGCCAGCAGCTTGGGCGGTGCTAGCAGGGAGACCCAGTACTTC

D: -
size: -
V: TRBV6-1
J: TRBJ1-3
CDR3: CASSEPVSGNTIYF
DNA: TGTGCCAGCAGTGAACCGGTCTCTGGAAACACCATATATTTT

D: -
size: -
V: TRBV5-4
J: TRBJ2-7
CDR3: CASSLWSGSYEQYF
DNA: TGTGCCAGCAGCTTGTGGTCAGGGTCCTACGAGCAGTACTTC

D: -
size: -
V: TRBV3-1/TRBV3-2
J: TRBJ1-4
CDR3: CASSQAWGAEKLFF
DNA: TGTGCCAGCAGCCAAGCCTGGGGAGCGGAAAAACTGTTTTTT

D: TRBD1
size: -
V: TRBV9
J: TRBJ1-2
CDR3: CASSVGGQGHGYTF
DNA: TGTGCCAGCAGCGTAGGAGGACAGGGGCATGGCTACACCTTC

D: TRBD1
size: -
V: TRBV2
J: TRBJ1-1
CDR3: CASSETGGTEAFF
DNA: TGTGCCAGCAGTGAGACAGGGGGCACTGAAGCTTTCTTT

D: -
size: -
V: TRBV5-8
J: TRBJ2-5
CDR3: CASSLPGLQETQYF
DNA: TGTGCCAGCAGCCTTCCGGGACTGCAAGAGACCCAGTACTTC

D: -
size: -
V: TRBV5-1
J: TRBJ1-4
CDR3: CASSLDLRALFF
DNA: TGCGCCAGCAGCTTGGACTTACGAGCCCTGTTTTTT

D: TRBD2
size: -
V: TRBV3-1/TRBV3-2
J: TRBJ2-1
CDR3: CASSQDLPLAGWNEQFF
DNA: TGTGCCAGCAGCCAAGATCTACCACTAGCGGGGTGGAATGAGCAGTTCTTC

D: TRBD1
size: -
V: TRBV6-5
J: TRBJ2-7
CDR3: CASKGTAPLYEQYF
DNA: TGTGCCAGCAAGGGGACAGCCCCTCTTTACGAGCAGTACTTC

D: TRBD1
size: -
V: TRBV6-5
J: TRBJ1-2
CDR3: CASSLMTGVTSGYTF
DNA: TGTGCCAGCAGTCTAATGACAGGGGTGACTAGTGGCTACACCTTC

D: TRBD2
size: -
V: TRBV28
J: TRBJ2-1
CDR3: CASSLGLATYNEQFF
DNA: TGTGCCAGCAGTTTGGGACTAGCTACCTACAATGAGCAGTTCTTC

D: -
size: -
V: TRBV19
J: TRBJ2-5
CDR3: CATSGRGKETQYF
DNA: TGTGCCACCTCTGGAAGGGGTAAAGAGACCCAGTACTTC

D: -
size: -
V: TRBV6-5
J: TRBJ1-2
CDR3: CASNGGVGYGYTF
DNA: TGTGCCAGCAATGGAGGAGTCGGGTATGGCTACACCTTC

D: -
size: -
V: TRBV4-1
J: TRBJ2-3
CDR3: CASSQYGGALTDTQYF
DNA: TGCGCCAGCAGCCAATACGGCGGGGCACTCACAGATACGCAGTATTTT

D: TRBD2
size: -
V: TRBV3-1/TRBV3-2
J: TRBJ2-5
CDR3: CASSQVVGGSETQYF
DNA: TGTGCCAGCAGCCAAGTCGTGGGAGGGTCAGAGACCCAGTACTTC

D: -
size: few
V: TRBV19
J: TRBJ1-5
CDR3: CASTGPGRGNQPQHF
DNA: TGTGCCAGTACGGGACCCGGGAGGGGCAATCAGCCCCAGCATTTT

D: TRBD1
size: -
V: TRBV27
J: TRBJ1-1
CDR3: CASHKGGSRSTEAFF
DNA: TGTGCCAGCCATAAAGGGGGCAGTAGGAGCACTGAAGCTTTCTTT

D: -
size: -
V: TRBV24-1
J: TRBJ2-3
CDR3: CATSEQLGTYFHTQYF
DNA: TGTGCCACCAGTGAACAACTAGGAACGTACTTCCATACGCAGTATTTT

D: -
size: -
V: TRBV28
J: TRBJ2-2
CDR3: CASKLSIFSIYTGELFF
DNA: TGTGCCAGCAAACTCTCGATCTTTTCTATTTACACCGGGGAGCTGTTTTTT

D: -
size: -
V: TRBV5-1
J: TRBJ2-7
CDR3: CASSRGTANSYEQYF
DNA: TGCGCCAGCAGCCGCGGGACGGCAAATTCCTACGAGCAGTACTTC

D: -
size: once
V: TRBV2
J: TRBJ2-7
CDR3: CASTRETYEQYF
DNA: TGTGCCAGCACCCGGGAGACCTACGAGCAGTACTTC

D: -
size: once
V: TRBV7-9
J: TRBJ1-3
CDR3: CASSPEMNRAGNTIYF
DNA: TGTGCCAGCAGCCCGGAGATGAACAGGGCCGGAAACACCATATATTTT

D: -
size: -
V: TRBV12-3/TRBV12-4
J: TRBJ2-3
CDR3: CASSVLSTDTQYF
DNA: TGTGCCAGCAGTGTCCTCAGCACAGATACGCAGTATTTT

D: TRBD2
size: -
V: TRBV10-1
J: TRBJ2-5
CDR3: CASSGDYQETQYF
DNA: TGCGCCAGCAGTGGGGACTATCAAGAGACCCAGTACTTC

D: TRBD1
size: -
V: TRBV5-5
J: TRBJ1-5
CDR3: CASSLGGQNNQPQHF
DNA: TGTGCCAGCAGCTTGGGGGGACAGAATAACCAGCCCCAGCATTTT

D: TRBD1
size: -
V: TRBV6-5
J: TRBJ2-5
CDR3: CASSTGQDTETQYF
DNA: TGTGCCAGCAGCACCGGACAGGATACGGAGACCCAGTACTTC

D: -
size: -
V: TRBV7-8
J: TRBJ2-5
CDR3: CASSLVSGPGETQYF
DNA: TGTGCCAGCAGCTTAGTTTCCGGCCCGGGGGAGACCCAGTACTTC

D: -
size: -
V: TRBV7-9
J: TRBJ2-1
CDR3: CASSLAGEYNEQFF
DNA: TGTGCCAGCAGCTTAGCGGGAGAATACAATGAGCAGTTCTTC

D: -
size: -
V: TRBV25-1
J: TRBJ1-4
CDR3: CASSDPGGAINEKLFF
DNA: TGTGCCAGCAGTGACCCCGGTGGGGCTATCAATGAAAAACTGTTTTTT